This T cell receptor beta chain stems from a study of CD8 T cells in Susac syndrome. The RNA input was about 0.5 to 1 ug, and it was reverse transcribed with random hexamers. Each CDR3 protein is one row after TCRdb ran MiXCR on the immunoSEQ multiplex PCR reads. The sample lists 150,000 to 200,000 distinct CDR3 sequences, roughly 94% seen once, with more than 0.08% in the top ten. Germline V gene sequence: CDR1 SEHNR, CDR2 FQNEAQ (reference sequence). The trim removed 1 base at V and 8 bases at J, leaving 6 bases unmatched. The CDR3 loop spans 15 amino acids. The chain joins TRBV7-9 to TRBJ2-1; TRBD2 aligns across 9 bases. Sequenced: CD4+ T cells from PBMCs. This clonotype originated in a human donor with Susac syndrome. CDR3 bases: TGTGCCAGCAGCTTAGTGCGGGGGGGCCATGATGAGCAGTTCTTC. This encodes CASSLVRGGHDEQFF.